The TCR beta chain under discussion was sequenced for a study of Ad26.COV2.S vaccination and SARS-CoV-2 variants. Study-wide results and caveats: Vaccine and placebo recipients had similar non-spike TCR breadth. While placebo recipients had lower spike-specific TCR breadth, vaccine recipients had more. Quantification of TCR breadth and depth may have yielded underestimates of total T cell responses.

Concerning this clone: Its antigen is not known.

The V gene's germline CDR1 is KGHDR and CDR2 SFDVKD. The CDR3 length is 12 residues. Deletions cut 0 bases from V and 13 bases from J, with 9 bases between. Clones were sequenced by immunoSEQ multiplex PCR, and TCRdb holds only the in-frame ones, with some missing. The table lists tens of thousands of clones, about 80% of them singletons. The input for sequencing was peripheral blood, taken after recovery from COVID-19. This sequence originates from a human donor who had recovered from COVID-19. This rearrangement joins TRBV24-1 to TRBJ2-1, with D possibly being TRBD1 (5 bases). CDR3 sequence reads: CATSDLNRGQFF. The CDR3 DNA reads TGTGCCACCAGTGATTTGAATAGGGGACAGTTCTTC.